The next 32 T cell receptor beta chains were all read from a single sample in a study of T cell responses to AZD1222 COVID-19 vaccine. Clones were sequenced by immunoSEQ multiplex PCR, and TCRdb holds only the in-frame ones, with some missing. The sample contains approximately 85,000 clones, approximately 87% of which appear only once. The sample in question was peripheral blood, obtained on day 0 of AZD1222 vaccination. These receptor sequences come from an adult in good health.

V gene TRBV3-1 (or the pseudogene TRBV3-2) combines with J gene TRBJ1-1; D is perhaps TRBD1 (5 bases). The CDR3 sequence is 18 residues long. From germline, CDR1 is LGHDT and CDR2 YNNKEL (reference sequence). V gave up 5 bases and J gave up 4 bases, with 26 bases separating them. In nucleotides, the CDR3 is TGTGCCAGCAGCTTCCGTACTGGGGGTTTGCGATTGAGCACTGAAGCTTTCTTT. Its translation is CASSFRTGGLRLSTEAFF.

This chain uses TRBV19 with TRBJ1-6, with D uncertain. With 4 bases removed from V and 4 bases from J, the gap between germline ends came to 8 bases. CDR1 is LNHDA and CDR2 is SQIVND in the germline V gene (reference sequence). The CDR3 runs 14 residues. The CDR3 DNA reads TGTGCCAGTAGTACCGGGAGTTATAATTCACCCCTCCACTTT. This gives the protein CASSTGSYNSPLHF.

The chain has TRBV19 and TRBJ1-1; TRBD1 might be the D (5 bases). With 8 bases removed from V and 1 base from J, the gap between germline ends came to 8 bases. CDR1 and CDR2 (germline): LNHDA, SQIVND (reference sequence). There are 12 residues in the CDR3. CDR3 residues: CASATGNTEAFF. Here the CDR3 DNA reads TGTGCCAGTGCCACAGGGAACACTGAAGCTTTCTTT.

This clone qualifies as medium-sized (0.01 to 0.1%). The chain couples TRBV19 to TRBJ1-5, with 7 nucleotides matching TRBD1. The ends lost 5 bases at V and 2 bases at J; junction bases unmatched: 21. Germline assignment: CDR1 LNHDA and CDR2 SQIVND (reference sequence). The CDR3 totals 20 residues. The CDR3, as DNA: TGTGCCAGTAGTCCCCCCTTTTGGGACAGCCTATTTTTGGGCAATCAGCCCCAGCATTTT. This encodes CASSPPFWDSLFLGNQPQHF.

The chain carries TRBV5-1 and TRBJ2-1; 9 bases map to TRBD2. The CDR3 contains 16 residues. Germline V gives CDR1 SGHRS, CDR2 YFSETQ. V shed 0 bases and J 5 bases; nucleotides not matched to a gene: 6. CDR3 DNA: TGCGCCAGCAGCTTGGACCCGGGACTAGCCAACAATGAGCAGTTCTTC. Translated, it gives CASSLDPGLANNEQFF. The variable domain in full, with the rest retrieved from reference TRBV5-1 and TRBJ2-1, is KAGVTQTPRYLIKTRGQQVTLSCSPISGHRSVSWYQQTPGQGLQFLFEYFSETQRNKGNFPGRFSGRQFSNSRSEMNVSTLELGDSALYLCASSLDPGLANNEQFFGPGTRLTVL.

This sequence joins TRBV7-2 and TRBJ2-2; the match to TRBD2 covers 7 bases. The CDR3 has 17 amino acids. Germline V gives CDR1 SGHTA, CDR2 FQGNSA. Trimming took 5 bases from V and 7 from J; bases not matched to a gene: 16. The DNA of the CDR3 is TGTGCCAGCAGCACTACCCAAGCGGGGCCTCAAGGCGGGGAGCTGTTTTTT. This codes for CASSTTQAGPQGGELFF.

This clone was picked up a small number of times. The CDR3 DNA reads TGTGCCAGCAGCTTTTCCGGGTTCAATGAGCAGTTCTTC. Its protein product is CASSFSGFNEQFF. This rearrangement joins TRBV5-8 to TRBJ2-1; D call uncertain. Germline CDR1 reads SGHTS; CDR2 reads YDEGEE. With 2 bases removed from V and 6 bases from J, the gap between germline ends came to 9 bases. The CDR3 sequence is 13 residues long.

V gene TRBV7-2 combines with J gene TRBJ2-7; no clear D. V was clipped by 0 bases and J by 1 base, with 7 bases between them. The CDR3 is 14 residues long. Germline values: CDR1 SGHTA, CDR2 FQGNSA. DNA for the CDR3: TGTGCCAGCAGCTTAGCTTGGCAGTCCTACGAGCAGTACTTC. This codes for CASSLAWQSYEQYF. Looking up the rest from reference TRBV7-2 and TRBJ2-7 gives the full variable domain: GAGVSQSPSNKVTEKGKDVELRCDPISGHTALYWYRQSLGQGLEFLIYFQGNSAPDKSGLPSDRFSAERTGGSVSTLTIQRTQQEDSAVYLCASSLAWQSYEQYFGPGTRLTVT.

This clone has just a few counts. V gene TRBV30 combines with J gene TRBJ2-7, with 12 bases aligning to TRBD1. V shed 0 bases and J 6 bases; nucleotides not matched to a gene: 9. The germline CDR1 and CDR2 sequences are GTSNPN and SVGIG (reference sequence). This CDR3 has 16 amino acids. The CDR3 region is CAWSVLFGTGGSEQYF. CDR3 DNA sequence: TGTGCCTGGAGTGTATTATTCGGGACAGGGGGCTCCGAGCAGTACTTC. Complete variable domain (other parts from reference TRBV30 and TRBJ2-7): SQTIHQWPATLVQPVGSPLSLECTVEGTSNPNLYWYRQAAGRGLQLLFYSVGIGQISSEVPQNLSASRPQDRQFILSSKKLLLSDSGFYLCAWSVLFGTGGSEQYFGPGTRLTVT.

The chain joins TRBV19 to TRBJ1-1; D possibly corresponds to TRBD1 (5 bases). Germline CDR1 LNHDA, CDR2 SQIVND (reference sequence). The germline V and J ends were trimmed by 3 bases and 5 bases, with 13 bases remaining between them. CDR3 size: 14 residues. CDR3 amino acids: CASSILDSRTEAFF. In DNA form, the CDR3 reads TGTGCCAGTAGTATTCTCGACAGTCGGACTGAAGCTTTCTTT.

V and J are TRBV28 and TRBJ1-5; D is uncertain. In germline, CDR1 is MDHEN, CDR2 SYDVKM. V gave up 1 base and J gave up 1 base, with 8 bases separating them. The CDR3 runs to 15 residues. The chain's CDR3 is CASSLLGKSNQPQHF. In DNA, the CDR3 is TGTGCCAGCAGTTTATTGGGAAAAAGCAATCAGCCCCAGCATTTT.

The table lists this clone with a few counts. The CDR3 protein is CASSYAGVYSGNTIYF. CDR3 DNA sequence: TGTGCCAGCAGTTACGCGGGGGTCTACTCTGGAAACACCATATATTTT. V usage is TRBV6-6 and J usage is TRBJ1-3; TRBD1 is a possible D gene (5 bases). V lost 2 bases and J lost 0, with 11 bases in between. CDR1 and CDR2 from the germline V gene are MNHNY and SVGAGI (reference sequence). The CDR3 has 16 residues.

This chain uses TRBV19 with TRBJ1-4; 8 nucleotides line up with TRBD1. CDR3 length: 16 amino acids. The V segment lost 6 bases and the J segment 2 bases; nucleotides outside the gene matches: 8. The germline gives CDR1 LNHDA, CDR2 SQIVND (reference sequence). The CDR3 DNA is TGTGCCAGTAGCCGAGGGACAGGCATGACTAATGAAAAACTGTTTTTT. Residues: CASSRGTGMTNEKLFF.

The rearrangement uses TRBV6-5 and TRBJ1-1; D unresolved. From germline, CDR1 is MNHEY and CDR2 SVGAGI. The length of the CDR3 is 14 residues. Trimming took off 4 bases at V and 4 bases at J, with 13 bases between the two ends. CDR3 in DNA: TGTGCCAGCAGTTCCACGGGCCCAGGCACTGAAGCTTTCTTT. It translates to CASSSTGPGTEAFF.

The chain employs TRBV7-9 and TRBJ1-1; D perhaps matches TRBD1 (5 bases). In germline, CDR1 is SEHNR, CDR2 FQNEAQ (reference sequence). The V gene lost 6 bases and the J gene lost 11 bases, with 22 bases spanning the gap. This CDR3 has 14 amino acids. CDR3 in DNA: TGTGCCAGCAGTTCCGTTGGGACGGCGGGCGCGGCTTTCTTT. Protein: CASSSVGTAGAAFF.

The chain is built from TRBV10-1 and TRBJ2-4; a possible D gene is TRBD2 (7 bases). Germline values: CDR1 WNHNN, CDR2 SYGVQD (reference sequence). V was trimmed by 9 bases and J by 0 bases, leaving 18 bases between them. The CDR3 is 16 residues long. This CDR3 is CARGLGAGEAKNIQYF. In DNA, the CDR3 is TGCGCCAGGGGACTGGGGGCGGGAGAAGCCAAAAACATTCAGTACTTC.

This chain uses TRBV19 with TRBJ1-5; tentatively, D is TRBD1 (5 bases). Per the germline V gene, CDR1 is LNHDA and CDR2 is SQIVND (reference sequence). V lost 6 bases and J 3 bases, leaving 15 bases between the germline ends. The CDR3 spans 15 residues. The CDR3 nucleotides read TGTGCCAGTAGAATAACAGGAGAGCCCAATCAGCCCCAGCATTTT. Protein: CASRITGEPNQPQHF.

The chain combines TRBV2 with TRBJ1-5, with TRBD1 identical over 9 bases. Trimming cost V 8 bases and J 7 bases; bases outside gene matches: 9. Germline CDR1 reads SNHLY; CDR2 reads FYNNEI. This CDR3 has 14 amino acids. This chain's CDR3 is CASGGGTGYQPQHF. Written as DNA, the CDR3 is TGTGCCAGCGGGGGGGGGACAGGGTACCAGCCCCAGCATTTT.

This sequence joins TRBV7-3 and TRBJ2-3, with 7 positions matching TRBD1. Trimming removed 5 bases from V and 3 bases from J; junction bases left unmatched: 5. Germline CDR1 and CDR2: SGHTA and FQGTGA. The CDR3 consists of 14 residues. The CDR3 loop reads CASSPGQTTDTQYF. In DNA, the CDR3 is TGTGCCAGCAGCCCGGGACAGACGACAGATACGCAGTATTTT.

This chain links TRBV5-8 with TRBJ2-7; D uncertain. In germline, CDR1 is SGHTS, CDR2 YDEGEE. The CDR3 length is 14 residues. V lost 0 bases and J lost 2, with 9 bases in between. The CDR3 sequence is CASSLAQTTYEQYF. CDR3 in DNA: TGTGCCAGCAGCTTGGCCCAAACAACCTACGAGCAGTACTTC.

For this clone: Germline and junction disagree at one end, which may indicate a read error. The chain combines TRBV28 with TRBJ1-3; 8 nucleotides align to TRBD1. Looked up from germline, CDR1 is MDHEN and CDR2 is SYDVKM. This CDR3 has 13 amino acids. CDR3 in amino acids: CASRPPGQGSLNF. The CDR3 region has the DNA TGTGCCAGCAGGCCCCCAGGACAGGGATCCCTCAATTTT.

This clone has only a few counts. The V and J genes are TRBV30 and TRBJ1-6; TRBD1 agrees at 7 bases. CDR3 length: 15 residues. The germline CDR1 and CDR2 sequences are GTSNPN and SVGIG (reference sequence). V shed 4 bases, J shed 1 base, and the junction held 4 bases outside the gene matches. The CDR3 sequence is CAWKAGGSYNSPLHF. Here the CDR3 DNA reads TGTGCCTGGAAGGCAGGGGGGTCCTATAATTCACCCCTCCACTTT.

The genes are TRBV5-6 and TRBJ1-1; 9 bases match TRBD1. Germline assignment: CDR1 SGHDT and CDR2 YYEEEE. The length of the CDR3 is 16 residues. V shed 4 bases and J 5 bases; nucleotides not matched to a gene: 12. CDR3 nucleotides: TGTGCCAGCAGCCTCCGATTGACAGGGGGAGGGACTGAAGCTTTCTTT. This translates into CASSLRLTGGGTEAFF.

In its sample, this clone was seen once. The CDR3 DNA is TGCGCCAGCAGCCAAGAGAACCTCGGGACAAACAATTCACCCCTCCACTTT. Translation gives CASSQENLGTNNSPLHF. This chain uses TRBV4-3 with TRBJ1-6, with D possibly matching TRBD1 (6 bases). In germline, CDR1 is LGHNA, CDR2 YSLEER. V lost 0 bases to trimming and J lost 7 bases, with 16 bases between them. The CDR3 runs to 17 residues.

The chain couples TRBV14 to TRBJ2-6, with a possible D match to TRBD1 (5 bases). This CDR3 is built from 15 residues. Germline assignment: CDR1 SGHDN and CDR2 FVKESK. The V end lost 1 base, the J end lost 4 bases, and 8 bases lay between the germline ends. Here the CDR3 DNA reads TGTGCCAGCAGCCAAGTAGGGGTAGGGGCCAACGTCCTGACTTTC. Amino acid sequence: CASSQVGVGANVLTF.

The rearrangement links TRBV3-1 (or the pseudogene TRBV3-2) to TRBJ1-1, with D uncertain. The V gene lost 1 base and the J gene lost 1 base, with 4 bases spanning the gap. There are 13 residues in the CDR3. In germline, CDR1 is LGHDT, CDR2 YNNKEL (reference sequence). Written as DNA, the CDR3 is TGTGCCAGCAGCCAAGCGGGGAACACTGAAGCTTTCTTT. It encodes CASSQAGNTEAFF.

The V call is TRBV19, the J call TRBJ1-5; D uncertain. V shed 7 bases and J shed 1 base, with 11 bases lying between them. In germline, CDR1 is LNHDA, CDR2 SQIVND (reference sequence). The CDR3 has 14 amino acids. The CDR3 reads CASIHTSSNQPQHF. The CDR3, as DNA: TGTGCCAGTATCCACACCTCCAGCAATCAGCCCCAGCATTTT.

V gene TRBV23-1 combines with J gene TRBJ1-1; tentative D call: TRBD1 (5 bases). TRBV23-1 qualifies as an ORF whose function is uncertain. This CDR3 comprises 16 residues. V gave up 8 bases and J gave up 7 bases, with 26 bases separating them. The CDR3 region has the DNA TGCGCCAGCGTTTCTGGGACGGGGAGCCCTAGCCTTGAAGCTTTCTTT. This gives the protein CASVSGTGSPSLEAFF.

The genes are TRBV27 and TRBJ2-7; tentative D call: TRBD1 (5 bases). The germline V gene has CDR1 MNHEY and CDR2 SMNVEV (reference sequence). The CDR3 consists of 14 residues. Trimming left V 5 bases short and J 0 bases short, with 11 bases between. CDR3: CASSTWGSSYEQYF. CDR3 in DNA: TGTGCCAGCAGTACTTGGGGCAGCTCCTACGAGCAGTACTTC.

The chain uses TRBV5-1 and TRBJ2-7, with D perhaps TRBD1 (6 bases). CDR1 and CDR2 (germline): SGHRS, YFSETQ. CDR3 length equals 15 residues. Between the trimmed V and J ends, which lost 0 bases and 3 bases, there was a span of 13 bases. This CDR3 reads CASSLDLTGYYEQYF. CDR3 nucleotides: TGCGCCAGCAGCTTGGATTTAACAGGGTACTACGAGCAGTACTTC.

The chain's CDR3 is CASSQDILAGGPGQYF. The CDR3 DNA follows: TGTGCCAGCAGCCAAGATATACTAGCGGGGGGGCCCGGACAGTACTTC. This rearrangement joins TRBV3-1 (or the pseudogene TRBV3-2) to TRBJ2-7, with 13 nucleotides matching TRBD2. V was pared by 0 bases and J by 10 bases, with 9 bases of the junction left unmatched. CDR1 is LGHDT and CDR2 is YNNKEL in the germline V gene (reference sequence). CDR3 length equals 16 residues.

V gene TRBV12-5 combines with J gene TRBJ1-1; the D gene is possibly TRBD1 (5 bases). In germline, CDR1 is LGHNT, CDR2 FRNRAP. This CDR3 is 17 amino acids long. V was trimmed by 2 bases and J by 4 bases, leaving 20 bases between them. CDR3 bases: TGTGCTAGTGGTTTGACGGTTAATGCAGGGTTGGGCACTGAAGCTTTCTTT. Translation: CASGLTVNAGLGTEAFF.